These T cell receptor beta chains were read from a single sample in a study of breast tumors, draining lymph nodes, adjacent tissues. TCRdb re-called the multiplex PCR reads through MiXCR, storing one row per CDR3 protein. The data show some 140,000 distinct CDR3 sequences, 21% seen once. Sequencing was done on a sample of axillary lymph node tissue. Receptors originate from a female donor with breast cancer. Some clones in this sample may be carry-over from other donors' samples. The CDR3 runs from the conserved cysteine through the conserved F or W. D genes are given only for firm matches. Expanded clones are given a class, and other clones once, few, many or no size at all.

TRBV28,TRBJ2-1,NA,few,CASSLHSNYNEQFF,TGTGCCAGCAGTTTACATTCGAACTACAATGAGCAGTTCTTC
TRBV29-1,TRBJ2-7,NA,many,CSVEGDSYEQYF,TGCAGCGTTGAAGGGGACTCGTACGAGCAGTACTTC
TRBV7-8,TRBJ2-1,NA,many,CASSALDRNYNEQFF,TGTGCCAGCAGCGCCCTGGACAGAAACTACAATGAGCAGTTCTTC
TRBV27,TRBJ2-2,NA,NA,CASRPTGDSGNTGELFF,TGTGCCAGCAGACCCACCGGGGATAGCGGGAACACCGGGGAGCTGTTTTTT
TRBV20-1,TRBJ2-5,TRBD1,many,CSASRFTGAAPGTQYF,TGCAGTGCTAGTCGATTTACAGGGGCCGCCCCTGGGACCCAGTACTTC
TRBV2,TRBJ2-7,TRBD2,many,CASSGLAGGRSYEQYF,TGTGCCAGCAGTGGGCTAGCGGGAGGGCGGTCCTACGAGCAGTACTTC
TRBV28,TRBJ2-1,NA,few,CASRRTSIREQFF,TGTGCCAGCAGACGAACTAGCATCCGTGAGCAGTTCTTC
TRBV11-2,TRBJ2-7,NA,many,CASSSPGERAAYEQYF,TGTGCCAGCAGCTCCCCAGGGGAACGGGCGGCCTACGAGCAGTACTTC
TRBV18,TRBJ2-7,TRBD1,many,CASSDGQGPSYEQYF,TGTGCCAGCTCAGACGGACAGGGCCCATCCTACGAGCAGTACTTC
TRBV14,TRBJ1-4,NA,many,CASSQDWGPGEKLFF,TGTGCCAGCAGCCAAGATTGGGGGCCTGGAGAAAAACTGTTTTTT
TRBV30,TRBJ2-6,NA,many,CACGQVSGANVLTF,TGTGCCTGTGGACAAGTCTCTGGGGCCAACGTCCTGACTTTC
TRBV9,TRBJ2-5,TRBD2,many,CASSESSGAQETQYF,TGTGCCAGCAGCGAAAGTAGCGGGGCGCAAGAGACCCAGTACTTC
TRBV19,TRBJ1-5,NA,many,CASSSGWYQPQHF,TGTGCCAGTAGTAGCGGGTGGTATCAGCCCCAGCATTTT
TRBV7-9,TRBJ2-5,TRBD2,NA,CASSIGTSGREETQYF,TGTGCCAGCAGCATCGGGACTAGCGGGAGGGAAGAGACCCAGTACTTC
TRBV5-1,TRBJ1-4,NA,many,CASSKRGQINEKLFF,TGCGCCAGCAGCAAACGAGGACAGATTAATGAAAAACTGTTTTTT
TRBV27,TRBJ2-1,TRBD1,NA,CASSEGQGGCEQFF,TGTGCCAGCAGCGAGGGACAGGGAGGGTGTGAGCAGTTCTTC
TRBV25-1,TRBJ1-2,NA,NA,CASSEFSEGQDYTF,TGTGCCAGCAGTGAATTTAGTGAGGGACAAGACTACACCTTC
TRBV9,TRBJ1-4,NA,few,CASGPRAANEKLFF,TGTGCCAGCGGCCCCCGTGCGGCTAATGAAAAACTGTTTTTT
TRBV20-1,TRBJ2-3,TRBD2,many,CSARVAGGPDTQYF,TGCAGTGCTAGAGTAGCGGGAGGGCCAGATACGCAGTATTTT
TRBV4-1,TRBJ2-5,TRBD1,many,CASSQASGTGGKETQYF,TGCGCCAGCAGCCAAGCGTCCGGGACAGGGGGGAAAGAGACCCAGTACTTC
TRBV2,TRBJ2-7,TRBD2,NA,CASRSGTSGWSSYEQYF,TGTGCCAGCAGATCCGGGACTAGCGGCTGGAGCTCCTACGAGCAGTACTTC
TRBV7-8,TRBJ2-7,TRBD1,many,CASSSRPGQTYEQYF,TGTGCCAGCAGCTCGCGACCGGGACAGACCTACGAGCAGTACTTC
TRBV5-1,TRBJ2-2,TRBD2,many,CASSFTSANTGELFF,TGCGCCAGCAGCTTCACTAGCGCGAACACCGGGGAGCTGTTTTTT
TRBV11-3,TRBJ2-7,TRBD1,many,CASRRQGPSSYEQYF,TGTGCCAGCAGGCGACAGGGCCCATCCTCCTACGAGCAGTACTTC
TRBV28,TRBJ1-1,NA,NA,CASSSSGEGMNTEAFF,TGTGCCAGCAGTTCCTCAGGGGAGGGGATGAACACTGAAGCTTTCTTT
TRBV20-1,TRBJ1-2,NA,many,CSATPGAANYGYTF,TGCAGTGCTACACCAGGGGCAGCTAACTATGGCTACACCTTC
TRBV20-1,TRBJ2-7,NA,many,CSASSPMEAAYEQYF,TGCAGTGCTAGTAGCCCTATGGAGGCGGCCTACGAGCAGTACTTC
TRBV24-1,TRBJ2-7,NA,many,CATSDSREQYF,TGTGCCACCAGTGATTCGCGCGAGCAGTACTTC
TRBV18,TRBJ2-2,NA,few,CASSPDSLNTGELFF,TGTGCCAGCTCACCGGACAGCCTGAACACCGGGGAGCTGTTTTTT
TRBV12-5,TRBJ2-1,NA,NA,CVSVLGTQVGYNEQFF,TGTGTTAGTGTTTTGGGGACCCAGGTGGGTTACAATGAGCAGTTCTTC
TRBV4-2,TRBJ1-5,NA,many,CASSQRWGAGNQPQHF,TGTGCCAGCAGCCAGAGATGGGGTGCCGGCAATCAGCCCCAGCATTTT
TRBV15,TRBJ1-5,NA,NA,CATSRGFNQPQHF,TGTGCCACCAGCAGAGGTTTCAATCAGCCCCAGCATTTT
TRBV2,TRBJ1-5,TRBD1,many,CASTHQGGTSQPQHF,TGTGCCAGCACCCACCAGGGGGGTACCAGTCAGCCCCAGCATTTT
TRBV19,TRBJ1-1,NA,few,CASSIDIATEAFF,TGTGCCAGTAGTATCGATATAGCAACTGAAGCTTTCTTT
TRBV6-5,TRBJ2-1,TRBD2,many,CASRLAVSSYNEQFF,TGTGCCAGCAGACTAGCGGTCAGCTCCTACAATGAGCAGTTCTTC
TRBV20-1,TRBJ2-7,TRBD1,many,CSAPGTGPSYEQYF,TGCAGTGCACCCGGGACAGGACCCTCCTACGAGCAGTACTTC
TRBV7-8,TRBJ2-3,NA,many,CASSLDPDTQYF,TGTGCCAGCAGCTTAGATCCAGATACGCAGTATTTT
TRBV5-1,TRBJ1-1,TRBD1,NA,CASSYRGEAFF,TGCGCCAGCAGCTACAGGGGGGAAGCTTTCTTT
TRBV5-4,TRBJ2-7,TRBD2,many,CASSKGLAGGRSSYEQYF,TGTGCCAGCAGCAAGGGACTAGCGGGAGGGCGGAGCTCCTACGAGCAGTACTTC
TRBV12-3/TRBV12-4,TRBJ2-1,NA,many,CASSPTGRRYTEQFF,TGTGCCAGCAGCCCGACAGGGAGGCGTTACACTGAGCAGTTCTTC